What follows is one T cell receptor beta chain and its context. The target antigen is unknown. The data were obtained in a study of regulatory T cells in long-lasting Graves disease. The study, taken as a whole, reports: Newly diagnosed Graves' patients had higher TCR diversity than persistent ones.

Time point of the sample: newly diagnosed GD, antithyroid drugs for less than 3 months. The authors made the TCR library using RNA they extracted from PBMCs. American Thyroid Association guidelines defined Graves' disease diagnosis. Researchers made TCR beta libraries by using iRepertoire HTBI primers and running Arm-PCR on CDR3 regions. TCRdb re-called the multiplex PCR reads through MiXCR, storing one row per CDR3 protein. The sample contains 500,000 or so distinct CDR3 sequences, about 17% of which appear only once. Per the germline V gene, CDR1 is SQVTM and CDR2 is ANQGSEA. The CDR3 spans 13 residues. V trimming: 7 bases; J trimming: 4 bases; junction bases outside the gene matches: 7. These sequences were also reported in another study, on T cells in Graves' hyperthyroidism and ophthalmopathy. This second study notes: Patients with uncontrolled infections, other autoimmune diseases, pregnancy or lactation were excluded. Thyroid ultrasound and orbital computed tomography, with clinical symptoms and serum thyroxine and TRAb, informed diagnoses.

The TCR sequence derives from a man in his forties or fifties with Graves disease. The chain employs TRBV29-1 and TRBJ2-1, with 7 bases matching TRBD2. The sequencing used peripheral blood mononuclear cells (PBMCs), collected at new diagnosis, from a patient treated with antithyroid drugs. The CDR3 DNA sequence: TGCAGCGCCGAGGGCGGGAGTTACAATGAGCAGTTCTTC. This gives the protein CSAEGGSYNEQFF.